The 27 T cell receptor beta chains in this list originate from one sample, sequenced in a study of blood T cell repertoires in COVID-19. Assay: immunoSEQ multiplex PCR; the TCRdb copy retains only in-frame clones and omits some. The sample lists hundreds of thousands of clones, nearly 85% occurring once. The sample was peripheral blood. These receptors all stem from a human donor in a cohort sampled during active COVID-19.

This chain joins TRBV12-3 or TRBV12-4 and TRBJ2-2, with D maybe TRBD1 (5 bases). The germline V and J ends were trimmed by 7 bases and 3 bases, with 9 bases remaining between them. The CDR3 loop spans 13 amino acids. The CDR3 reads CASTKQDTGELFF. In DNA, the CDR3 is TGTGCCAGCACCAAACAGGACACCGGGGAGCTGTTTTTT.

The chain employs TRBV19 and TRBJ2-3, with 7 bases lining up with TRBD2. Germline values: CDR1 LNHDA, CDR2 SQIVND (reference sequence). There are 15 residues in the CDR3. Unmatched junction bases numbered 7, after V lost 4 bases and J lost 3 bases. In nucleotides, the CDR3 is TGTGCCAGTAGTACGACGGGAGGAGGTACAGATACGCAGTATTTT. Translated, it gives CASSTTGGGTDTQYF.

This clone showed up just a few times. The CDR3 DNA follows: TGTGCCAGTAGTAACTGGGGGGGGGCCTACAATGAGCAGTTCTTC. Translation gives CASSNWGGAYNEQFF. The J gene is TRBJ2-1, the V gene TRBV19, with 7 positions matching TRBD2. The CDR3 length is 15 residues. CDR1 is LNHDA, CDR2 SQIVND, per germline (reference sequence). V trimming: 4 bases; J trimming: 2 bases; junction bases outside the gene matches: 5.

CDR3 region: CASEEGGSSGNTIYF. CDR3 coding DNA: TGTGCCAGCGAGGAGGGGGGGAGCTCTGGAAACACCATATATTTT. The chain recombines TRBV28 with TRBJ1-3, with D perhaps matching TRBD1 (6 bases). The CDR3 contains 15 residues. CDR1 MDHEN and CDR2 SYDVKM come from the germline V gene. V lost 8 bases, J lost 0 bases, and 14 bases lay in between.

CDR3 bases: TGTGCCAGCAGCTTAAACCCCCCCGGACAGGGGGGCGAGCAGTACTTC. This encodes CASSLNPPGQGGEQYF. The gene calls are TRBV7-2 and TRBJ2-7; 10 positions match TRBD1. The CDR3 covers 16 residues. J gave up 6 bases and V 2 bases, and 10 bases lay outside the gene matches. The germline gives CDR1 SGHTA, CDR2 FQGNSA.

The rearrangement uses TRBV5-4 and TRBJ2-2, with 7 bases that match TRBD2. Trimming at V came to 4 bases and at J to 2 bases, leaving 2 bases not matched to a gene. The CDR3 spans 14 residues. Germline V gene lookup returns CDR1 SGHNT and CDR2 YYREEE (reference sequence). As DNA, the CDR3 is TGTGCCAGCAGCCCGGGACTAAACACCGGGGAGCTGTTTTTT. Amino acids: CASSPGLNTGELFF.

The rearrangement links TRBV12-3 or TRBV12-4 to TRBJ2-1; 9 bases are shared with TRBD2. This CDR3 comprises 13 residues. V trimming: 5 bases; J trimming: 9 bases; junction bases outside the gene matches: 5. CDR3 nucleotides: TGTGCCAGCAGTCCGACTAGCGGCGGTGAGCAGTTCTTC. Translating gives CASSPTSGGEQFF.

This sequence joins TRBV28 and TRBJ2-4; D may be TRBD1 (5 bases). Deletions cut 0 bases from V and 0 bases from J, with 15 bases between. Germline V gives CDR1 MDHEN, CDR2 SYDVKM. This CDR3 has 18 amino acids. The chain's CDR3 is CASSLWVGQGLAKNIQYF. The CDR3 coding sequence is TGTGCCAGCAGTTTATGGGTGGGGCAGGGATTAGCCAAAAACATTCAGTACTTC.

This rearrangement joins TRBV10-3 to TRBJ2-3, with 7 nucleotides matching TRBD2. The CDR3 extends over 15 amino acids. After removal of 4 bases from V and 0 bases from J, the junction contained 4 bases not matched to a gene. In germline, CDR1 is ENHRY, CDR2 SYGVKD. The CDR3 loop reads CAISVLAASTDTQYF. As DNA, the CDR3 is TGTGCCATCAGTGTGCTAGCGGCTAGCACAGATACGCAGTATTTT.

This clone was found a few times. The chain recombines TRBV10-3 with TRBJ2-5; D may be TRBD2 (6 bases). V lost 0 bases to trimming and J lost 4 bases, with 9 bases between them. Looked up from germline, CDR1 is ENHRY and CDR2 is SYGVKD. The CDR3 is 14 amino acids. CDR3: CAISESISGETQYF. In DNA form, the CDR3 reads TGTGCCATCAGTGAGTCAATTAGCGGAGAGACCCAGTACTTC.

This clone was counted only a few times. V is TRBV6-5 and J is TRBJ2-7; D may be TRBD2 (6 bases). The CDR3 extends over 15 amino acids. V was trimmed by 5 bases and J by 0 bases, leaving 14 bases between them. CDR1 MNHEY and CDR2 SVGAGI come from the germline V gene. This chain's CDR3 is CASSLYSGNSYEQYF. The CDR3, as DNA: TGTGCCAGCAGTCTATATAGCGGAAACTCCTACGAGCAGTACTTC.

The chain joins TRBV7-9 to TRBJ1-2; D perhaps matches TRBD1 (6 bases). The CDR3 has 17 amino acids. Germline CDR1 is SEHNR and CDR2 is FQNEAQ (reference sequence). V shed 0 bases and J shed 8 bases, with 22 bases lying between them. The CDR3 region is CASSLALSQTGLGGYTF. The DNA of the CDR3 is TGTGCCAGCAGCTTAGCGTTAAGTCAGACAGGACTGGGAGGCTACACCTTC.

The V and J genes are TRBV28 and TRBJ2-7, with D tentatively TRBD1 (6 bases). V lost 6 bases, J lost 2 bases, and 11 bases lay in between. From germline, CDR1 is MDHEN and CDR2 SYDVKM. This CDR3 is 13 amino acids long. The CDR3 here is CASRYTGPYEQYF. For the CDR3, the DNA is TGTGCCAGCAGATATACAGGGCCCTACGAGCAGTACTTC.

The rearrangement uses TRBV5-1 and TRBJ1-6; TRBD1 aligns across 12 bases. CDR3 size: 18 residues. CDR1 and CDR2 (germline): SGHRS, YFSETQ. Trimming removed 3 bases from V and 3 bases from J; junction bases left unmatched: 7. Here the CDR3 reads CASSSGQGASGYNSPLHF. DNA for the CDR3: TGCGCCAGCAGCTCGGGACAGGGGGCGTCGGGCTATAATTCACCCCTCCACTTT. Looking up the rest from reference TRBV5-1 and TRBJ1-6 gives the full variable domain: KAGVTQTPRYLIKTRGQQVTLSCSPISGHRSVSWYQQTPGQGLQFLFEYFSETQRNKGNFPGRFSGRQFSNSRSEMNVSTLELGDSALYLCASSSGQGASGYNSPLHFGNGTRLTVT.

V and J are TRBV18 and TRBJ2-5; 10 bases are a match to TRBD1. Germline CDR1 reads KGHSH; CDR2 reads LQKENI. J was trimmed by 5 bases and V by 5 bases; bases with no gene match: 2. This CDR3 has 13 residues. CDR3 sequence reads: CASSGQGVETQYF. The CDR3 DNA sequence: TGTGCCAGCTCAGGACAGGGGGTCGAGACCCAGTACTTC.

The CDR3 is CASSEQLAGANEQFF. The CDR3 DNA sequence: TGTGCCAGCAGTGAGCAACTAGCGGGAGCCAATGAGCAGTTCTTC. The chain couples TRBV6-4 to TRBJ2-1, with 11 bases that match TRBD2. Germline CDR1 and CDR2: MRHNA and SNTAGT. This CDR3 contains 15 residues. V trimming: 3 bases; J trimming: 6 bases; junction bases outside the gene matches: 4.

This rearrangement joins TRBV6-2 or TRBV6-3 to TRBJ2-1; TRBD2 matches at 7 bases. In germline, CDR1 is MNHEY, CDR2 SVGEGT. V was pared by 2 bases and J by 9 bases, with 4 bases of the junction left unmatched. The CDR3 has 13 amino acids. CDR3 amino acids: CASSYLPGGEQFF. For the CDR3, the DNA is TGTGCCAGCAGTTACCTCCCGGGGGGTGAGCAGTTCTTC.

The chain combines TRBV7-9 with TRBJ1-6; no definite D call. V lost 2 bases and J 8 bases, leaving 16 bases between the germline ends. Germline V CDR1 and CDR2: SEHNR, FQNEAQ (reference sequence). The CDR3 length is 16 residues. The CDR3 nucleotides read TGTGCCAGCAGCTTACTCGGTGAGGGAACTCATTCACCCCTCCACTTT. Its protein product is CASSLLGEGTHSPLHF.

This clone was counted a single time. One end of the junction is discordant with germline, which a read error may explain. The chain is built from TRBV7-7 and TRBJ2-5; TRBD2 matches 11 bases. CDR3 length: 16 residues. Germline V gives CDR1 SSHAT, CDR2 FNYEAQ (reference sequence). CDR3 in DNA: TGTGCTAGCAGCCCGAGGCTAGCGGGAGGTAGGGAGACCCAGTACTTC. This sequence encodes CASSPRLAGGRETQYF.

This chain joins TRBV11-2 and TRBJ1-2, with 10 bases aligning to TRBD1. V lost 6 bases and J lost 5; bases outside the gene matches: 6. CDR3 size: 14 residues. Germline CDR1 and CDR2: SGHAT and FQNNGV. CDR3 in DNA: TGTGCCAGCAGACCTCCGGGACAGGGGTATGGCTACACCTTC. Its protein is CASRPPGQGYGYTF.

This chain joins TRBV5-5 and TRBJ1-1; the D is unclear. Germline V gene data show CDR1 as SGHKS and CDR2 as YYEKEE (reference sequence). This CDR3 region has 16 residues. The V end was cut by 4 bases, the J end by 0 bases, with 16 bases between. The CDR3 sequence is CASSGTVTLMNTEAFF. In nucleotides, the CDR3 is TGTGCCAGCAGCGGCACAGTCACCCTTATGAACACTGAAGCTTTCTTT.

The CDR3 region has the DNA TGCGCCAGCAGCTTGGTCGGGGGGCAGGCGAACACCGGGGAGCTGTTTTTT. Its protein product is CASSLVGGQANTGELFF. The rearrangement joins TRBV5-1 to TRBJ2-2, with a weak D call TRBD2 (7 bases). The CDR3 contains 17 residues. V dropped 0 bases and J dropped 0 bases, with 12 bases sitting between them. The germline gives CDR1 SGHRS, CDR2 YFSETQ.

This chain joins TRBV7-9 and TRBJ2-3; D unresolved. Germline V lookup: CDR1 SEHNR, CDR2 FQNEAQ (reference sequence). The CDR3 runs 15 residues. Trimming left V 3 bases short and J 2 bases short, with 12 bases between. CDR3 DNA sequence: TGTGCCAGCAGCTTGCGGAACATAAACACAGATACGCAGTATTTT. Translated, it gives CASSLRNINTDTQYF.

The V call is TRBV24-1, the J call TRBJ1-2; possibly TRBD1 for D (6 bases). Trimming left V 3 bases short and J 5 bases short, with 12 bases between. Germline V CDR1 and CDR2: KGHDR, SFDVKD. The CDR3 has 14 residues. The CDR3 coding sequence is TGTGCCACCAGTGATACTGGGACACCTTATGGCTACACCTTC. Protein: CATSDTGTPYGYTF.

The rearrangement uses TRBV6-1 and TRBJ1-3; D is ambiguous. The CDR3 consists of 16 residues. V lost 1 base and J 1 base, leaving 11 bases between the germline ends. From germline, CDR1 is MNHNS and CDR2 SASEGT. DNA for the CDR3: TGTGCCAGCAGTGAAGTAGGGAGGTTGTCTGGAAACACCATATATTTT. As protein: CASSEVGRLSGNTIYF.

The gene calls are TRBV6-5 and TRBJ2-1, with D tentatively TRBD1 (8 bases). This CDR3 region has 14 residues. Germline assignment: CDR1 MNHEY and CDR2 SVGAGI. Trimming pared 6 bases from V and 7 bases from J, leaving 16 bases between. In DNA form, the CDR3 reads TGTGCCAGCAGGTCACTACAGGGGGGGAATGAGCAGTTCTTC. It encodes CASRSLQGGNEQFF.

The chain has TRBV5-1 and TRBJ2-1; the D gene is possibly TRBD1 (6 bases). The germline V gene has CDR1 SGHRS and CDR2 YFSETQ. Trimming stripped 2 bases from V and 4 bases from J, with 10 bases between. CDR3 length: 14 amino acids. CDR3 DNA sequence: TGCGCCAGCAGCTTCGGACAGTCTTACAATGAGCAGTTCTTC. Translated, it gives CASSFGQSYNEQFF.